This T cell receptor (beta chain) came from a study of CD8 T cells in ankylosing spondylitis. There are 15 residues in the CDR3. Per the germline V gene, CDR1 is SEHNR and CDR2 is FQNEAQ (reference sequence). The germline V and J ends were trimmed by 5 bases and 6 bases, with 17 bases remaining between them. Notes on this clonotype: What it binds is unknown.

Scientists made TCR beta libraries using quantitative 5'-RACE with molecular barcodes. TCRdb re-derived calls from the 5' RACE reads in MiXCR, one entry per CDR3 protein. The data show about 220,000 distinct CDR3 sequences, about 18% seen once. Findings and limits, study-wide: Blood from ankylosing spondylitis patients appeared to carry a characteristic roughly eight-variant TCR beta motif. Significantly higher representation of disease-linked clones was reported for matched ankylosing spondylitis synovial fluid. Some motif variants were previously reported in reactive arthritis synovial fluid and blood.

This sequence joins TRBV7-9 and TRBJ1-5; D gene uncertain. The sample taken for sequencing was blood, either unsorted or a sorted T cell fraction (not recorded which). This clonotype originated in a male donor with ankylosing spondylitis. The CDR3 loop is CASSPPGFGVQPQHF. The CDR3 nucleotides read TGTGCCAGCAGCCCCCCCGGGTTCGGGGTTCAGCCCCAGCATTTT.